The 29 T cell receptor beta chains listed next were all sequenced from one sample in a study of CD4 T cells in relation to SARS-CoV-2 and coronaviruses (dated by TCRdb to the early 2020s). Library preparation was by the immunoSEQ multiplex PCR assay. TCRdb provides this immuneACCESS table in a form limited to in-frame rearrangements. Some clones are lacking; in checked studies, under half of them reflect an unresolved V gene, and why the rest are absent is not known. The sample table holds 35,000 to 45,000 clones, of which 70% to 90% were seen once. The ten largest clonotypes hold roughly a tenth of the sample. Sequencing input: memory CD4+ T cells from PBMCs. The cell subset or site label of this sample denotes: memory (non-naive) CD4+ T cells. These TCRs come from an adult with COVID-19.

V is TRBV5-6 and J is TRBJ2-3, with D perhaps matching TRBD1 (5 bases). Germline V gene lookup returns CDR1 SGHDT and CDR2 YYEEEE. This CDR3 is built from 13 residues. Trimming shortened V by 1 base and J by 10 bases, and 13 bases separated the two germline ends. Here the CDR3 reads CASSLYGAPSQYF. DNA for the CDR3: TGTGCCAGCAGCTTGTATGGGGCCCCATCGCAGTATTTT.

The chain combines TRBV9 with TRBJ1-1; the D is unclear. Per germline, CDR1 SGDLS and CDR2 YYNGEE. This CDR3 is 15 amino acids long. The V end lost 0 bases, the J end lost 0 bases, and 9 bases lay between the germline ends. CDR3 bases: TGTGCCAGCAGCGTAGTAGGAGCCCTGAACACTGAAGCTTTCTTT. It codes for CASSVVGALNTEAFF.

V gene TRBV12-3 or TRBV12-4 combines with J gene TRBJ2-5; D is perhaps TRBD1 or TRBD2 (5 bases each). This CDR3 is built from 13 residues. V was trimmed by 4 bases and J by 5 bases, leaving 11 bases between them. CDR3 amino acids: CASSWGRGETQYF. The CDR3 DNA reads TGTGCCAGCAGTTGGGGACGAGGGGAGACCCAGTACTTC.

The chain carries TRBV7-9 and TRBJ1-5; D gene unclear. Germline CDR1 SEHNR, CDR2 FQNEAQ (reference sequence). The CDR3 totals 17 residues. V shed 2 bases and J shed 3 bases, with 17 bases lying between them. DNA of the CDR3: TGTGCCAGCAGCTTATCCCCCCGGGGAATGGTCAATCAGCCCCAGCATTTT. It specifies CASSLSPRGMVNQPQHF.

The gene calls are TRBV5-6 and TRBJ2-5; 7 bases align to TRBD2. This CDR3 region has 14 residues. J lost 5 bases, V lost 4 bases, and 8 bases had no gene match. CDR1 SGHDT and CDR2 YYEEEE come from the germline V gene. The DNA of the CDR3 is TGTGCCAGCAGCCTCCCGGGGGGTATGGAGACCCAGTACTTC. Translated: CASSLPGGMETQYF.

V usage is TRBV19 and J usage is TRBJ1-3, with no clear D. The CDR3 sequence is 17 residues long. Germline assignment: CDR1 LNHDA and CDR2 SQIVND (reference sequence). Trimming removed 1 base from V and 0 bases from J, with 13 bases in between. The chain's CDR3 is CASSIVMAESSGNTIYF. CDR3 DNA: TGTGCCAGTAGTATAGTAATGGCAGAGAGCTCTGGAAACACCATATATTTT.

This sequence joins TRBV12-3 or TRBV12-4 and TRBJ1-6; D is ambiguous. The CDR3 loop spans 12 amino acids. V lost 6 bases and J 7 bases, leaving 7 bases between the germline ends. The CDR3 DNA reads as TGTGCCAGCAGCCGAAACAATTCACCCCTCCACTTT. It specifies CASSRNNSPLHF.

The chain couples TRBV18 to TRBJ2-7; D is unclear. The germline V gene has CDR1 KGHSH and CDR2 LQKENI. There are 13 residues in the CDR3. V was shortened by 3 bases and J by 3 bases, with 9 bases between the two germline ends. CDR3 amino acids: CASSPSSYYEQYF. In nucleotides, the CDR3 is TGTGCCAGCTCACCTTCATCTTACTACGAGCAGTACTTC.

This CDR3 is CASSLGTRDEKLFF. The CDR3 DNA is TGTGCCAGCAGCCTCGGGACGAGGGATGAAAAACTGTTTTTT. The rearrangement uses TRBV5-4 and TRBJ1-4; D is perhaps TRBD1 (5 bases). This CDR3 has 14 residues. From germline, CDR1 is SGHNT and CDR2 YYREEE (reference sequence). The ends were cut back, 4 bases at V and 6 bases at J, with 13 bases in the middle.

A single count supports this clone. The chain carries TRBV18 and TRBJ2-5; tentatively, D is TRBD1 or TRBD2 (5 bases each). Trimming left V 4 bases short and J 5 bases short, with 14 bases between. This CDR3 spans 14 amino acids. CDR1 KGHSH and CDR2 LQKENI come from the germline V gene. The CDR3 loop is CASSRGTVGETQYF. The CDR3 DNA follows: TGTGCCAGCTCACGGGGGACCGTAGGGGAGACCCAGTACTTC.

This chain uses TRBV30 with TRBJ1-3; D not resolved. With 4 bases removed from V and 3 bases from J, the gap between germline ends came to 7 bases. This CDR3 spans 12 amino acids. The germline CDR1 and CDR2 sequences are GTSNPN and SVGIG (reference sequence). The CDR3 protein is CAWMAFGNTIYF. CDR3 bases: TGTGCCTGGATGGCCTTTGGAAACACCATATATTTT. The full variable domain, rest sourced from reference TRBV30 and TRBJ1-3, is SQTIHQWPATLVQPVGSPLSLECTVEGTSNPNLYWYRQAAGRGLQLLFYSVGIGQISSEVPQNLSASRPQDRQFILSSKKLLLSDSGFYLCAWMAFGNTIYFGEGSWLTVV.

This chain joins TRBV5-1 and TRBJ2-2; 8 bases agree with TRBD1. The ends lost 3 bases at V and 0 bases at J; junction bases unmatched: 4. This CDR3 region has 16 residues. Germline assignment: CDR1 SGHRS and CDR2 YFSETQ. Written as DNA, the CDR3 is TGCGCCAGCAGCTCTAGGACAGGGACGAACACCGGGGAGCTGTTTTTT. It is translated as CASSSRTGTNTGELFF. The variable domain in full, completed from reference TRBV5-1 and TRBJ2-2, reads KAGVTQTPRYLIKTRGQQVTLSCSPISGHRSVSWYQQTPGQGLQFLFEYFSETQRNKGNFPGRFSGRQFSNSRSEMNVSTLELGDSALYLCASSSRTGTNTGELFFGEGSRLTVL.

This rearrangement joins TRBV4-3 to TRBJ2-1; TRBD2 matches 7 bases. Per the germline V gene, CDR1 is LGHNA and CDR2 is YSLEER. Trimming removed 6 bases from V and 0 bases from J; junction bases left unmatched: 5. This CDR3 comprises 15 residues. The chain's CDR3 is CASRSGVSSYNEQFF. DNA for the CDR3: TGCGCCAGCAGGAGCGGGGTAAGCTCCTACAATGAGCAGTTCTTC.

The rearrangement joins TRBV6-5 to TRBJ2-3, with D perhaps matching TRBD1 or TRBD2 (5 bases each). Germline lookup yields CDR1 MNHEY and CDR2 SVGAGI. The V end was cut by 4 bases, the J end by 7 bases, with 18 bases between. The CDR3 sequence is 15 residues long. In DNA form, the CDR3 reads TGTGCCAGCAGTTTCGGGGACCCCCGTTTGAATACGCAGTATTTT. Its translation is CASSFGDPRLNTQYF.

The rearrangement uses TRBV14 and TRBJ2-1; D is unclear. The CDR3 runs 15 residues. V dropped 1 base and J dropped 1 base, with 8 bases sitting between them. Germline V lookup: CDR1 SGHDN, CDR2 FVKESK. CDR3 DNA: TGTGCCAGCAGCCAAGGACTGTCTTCCTACAATGAGCAGTTCTTC. It specifies CASSQGLSSYNEQFF.

The chain carries TRBV6-4 and TRBJ2-2, with 7 bases aligning to TRBD1. The germline CDR1 and CDR2 sequences are MRHNA and SNTAGT. The length of the CDR3 is 15 residues. J was trimmed by 2 bases and V by 10 bases; bases with no gene match: 10. The CDR3 here is CANPQGDNNTGELFF. CDR3 nucleotide sequence: TGTGCCAACCCCCAGGGGGACAATAACACCGGGGAGCTGTTTTTT.

This clone showed up just a few times. The chain joins TRBV7-9 to TRBJ1-1, with 10 bases matching TRBD1. CDR3 length: 14 amino acids. Looked up from germline, CDR1 is SEHNR and CDR2 is FQNEAQ (reference sequence). V trimming: 5 bases; J trimming: 5 bases; junction bases outside the gene matches: 5. The CDR3 spells CASSLGTGETEAFF. The CDR3 DNA is TGTGCCAGCAGCCTCGGGACAGGGGAAACTGAAGCTTTCTTT.

The chain uses TRBV2 and TRBJ2-7; 11 bases fit TRBD1. Germline V gene sequence: CDR1 SNHLY, CDR2 FYNNEI. CDR3 length: 12 residues. Trimming at V came to 9 bases and at J to 7 bases, leaving 5 bases not matched to a gene. CDR3 in amino acids: CASGQGAREQYF. The DNA of the CDR3 is TGTGCCAGTGGACAGGGGGCGCGGGAGCAGTACTTC.

CDR3 sequence reads: CASSSTSNTDTQYF. The DNA of the CDR3 is TGCGCCAGCAGCTCGACTAGCAATACAGATACGCAGTATTTT. This rearrangement joins TRBV5-1 to TRBJ2-3; 7 bases line up with TRBD2. The CDR3 runs 14 residues. V dropped 3 bases and J dropped 3; count of bases not matched to a gene: 4. CDR1 and CDR2 from the germline V gene are SGHRS and YFSETQ.

This clone was seen only a few times. The rearrangement joins TRBV4-3 to TRBJ2-3, with unresolved D. Trimming left V 0 bases short and J 2 bases short, with 9 bases between. The CDR3 consists of 15 residues. Germline V gene data show CDR1 as LGHNA and CDR2 as YSLEER. CDR3 protein: CASSQEGKDTDTQYF. CDR3 DNA sequence: TGCGCCAGCAGCCAAGAGGGCAAAGACACAGATACGCAGTATTTT.

The rearrangement joins TRBV14 to TRBJ2-5; D remains ambiguous. Per the germline V gene, CDR1 is SGHDN and CDR2 is FVKESK. The CDR3 is made up of 11 amino acids. V gave up 1 base and J gave up 6 bases, with 3 bases separating them. The CDR3 DNA reads TGTGCCAGCAGCCAAGGGAAGACCCAGTACTTC. It is translated as CASSQGKTQYF.

V gene TRBV3-1 (or the pseudogene TRBV3-2) combines with J gene TRBJ2-7; 8 bases match TRBD1. CDR3 length equals 15 residues. The V gene end was trimmed by 3 bases and the J gene end by 10 bases; junction bases not matched to a gene: 14. Germline V lookup: CDR1 LGHDT, CDR2 YNNKEL (reference sequence). The CDR3 nucleotides are TGTGCCAGCAGCCATGGCTCCGGACAGGGAATGCAACAGTACTTC. This gives the protein CASSHGSGQGMQQYF.

The table lists this clone with a few counts. The rearrangement joins TRBV24-1 to TRBJ1-5; possible D gene TRBD1, 6 bases. V was clipped by 4 bases and J by 6 bases, with 12 bases between them. The V gene's germline CDR1 is KGHDR and CDR2 SFDVKD. This CDR3 spans 14 amino acids. As DNA, the CDR3 is TGTGCCACCAGTGAGTCAGGGGCTGGTCAGCCCCAGCATTTT. Residues: CATSESGAGQPQHF.

V gene TRBV12-5 combines with J gene TRBJ1-3; D is ambiguous. This CDR3 has 14 amino acids. CDR1 and CDR2 from the germline V gene are LGHNT and FRNRAP. Trimming took 8 bases from V and 0 from J, leaving 11 bases between them. The CDR3: CASSPGNSGNTIYF. The CDR3 bases are TGTGCTAGTTCTCCCGGAAACTCTGGAAACACCATATATTTT.

The CDR3 DNA sequence: TGTGCCAGCAGTGGCGGGCGGCTGACTAATGAAAAACTGTTTTTT. This translates into CASSGGRLTNEKLFF. The genes are TRBV2 and TRBJ1-4; unclear D gene. This CDR3 spans 15 amino acids. Per the germline V gene, CDR1 is SNHLY and CDR2 is FYNNEI. Trimming stripped 4 bases from V and 2 bases from J, with 11 bases between.

The chain is built from TRBV19 and TRBJ1-1, with 9 nucleotides matching TRBD1. V lost 5 bases, J lost 11 bases, and 18 bases stayed unmatched. The CDR3 runs 16 residues. The germline CDR1 and CDR2 sequences are LNHDA and SQIVND (reference sequence). CDR3 protein: CASSLRPGTGTGRAFF. CDR3 DNA sequence: TGTGCCAGTAGTCTCCGTCCCGGGACAGGGACTGGGCGCGCTTTCTTT.

The V call is TRBV10-2, the J call TRBJ2-1, with 12 bases matching TRBD2. The germline gives CDR1 WSHSY, CDR2 SAAADI. The CDR3 runs to 14 residues. The junction had 5 bases not matched to a gene; V was cut back by 6 bases and J by 8 bases. The CDR3 reads CASSRLAGVYEQFF. The CDR3 DNA is TGCGCCAGCAGCCGACTAGCGGGGGTCTATGAGCAGTTCTTC.

This chain joins TRBV29-1 and TRBJ2-7; weak D call: TRBD1 (6 bases). Between the trimmed V and J ends, which lost 1 base and 3 bases, there was a span of 16 bases. Germline CDR1 is SQVTM and CDR2 is ANQGSEA. There are 15 residues in the CDR3. The CDR3 nucleotides are TGCAGCGTTGAAGTTAGTCGGGACAAATACTACGAGCAGTACTTC. Encoded protein: CSVEVSRDKYYEQYF.

This chain links TRBV28 with TRBJ2-5, with no clear D. The CDR3 contains 11 residues. Trimming took 6 bases from V and 7 from J, leaving 9 bases between them. CDR1 is MDHEN and CDR2 is SYDVKM in the germline V gene. CDR3 nucleotide sequence: TGTGCCAGCAGCTCCTTAGGGACCCAGTACTTC. Amino acid sequence: CASSSLGTQYF.